The 5 T cell receptor beta chains below come from one sample, sequenced in a study of shared clonotypes between healthy human individuals. Naive-designated CD8 cells lacked CD45RO, were positively enriched for CCR7, and omitted terminally differentiated effector memory CD45RA+ cells. Clones were read by immunoSEQ multiplex PCR, and TCRdb kept only the in-frame ones, dropping some. The sample has roughly 2 million clones; about 95% are singletons. Input material: naive CD8+ T cells sorted from blood. Receptors were obtained from a young man in good health.

The chain is built from TRBV19 and TRBJ2-1, with 8 nucleotides matching TRBD2. This CDR3 comprises 14 residues. CDR1 is LNHDA and CDR2 is SQIVND in the germline V gene (reference sequence). Trimming removed 5 bases from V and 6 bases from J; junction bases left unmatched: 6. CDR3 bases: TGTGCCAGTAGTGGAACCGGGACTAGCAATGAGCAGTTCTTC. Protein: CASSGTGTSNEQFF.

The chain recombines TRBV13 with TRBJ2-3; TRBD2 agrees at 8 bases. From germline, CDR1 is PRHDT and CDR2 FYEKMQ (reference sequence). V trimming: 2 bases; J trimming: 3 bases; junction bases outside the gene matches: 4. This CDR3 region has 15 residues. The CDR3 reads CASSLPRGGTDTQYF. CDR3 nucleotides: TGTGCCAGCAGCTTACCTCGGGGGGGGACAGATACGCAGTATTTT.

This chain connects TRBV6-5 to TRBJ1-2; no firm D call. The germline V and J ends were trimmed by 2 bases and 5 bases, with 15 bases remaining between them. The germline V gene encodes CDR1 MNHEY and CDR2 SVGAGI. CDR3 size: 15 residues. The CDR3 DNA sequence: TGTGCCAGCAGTTACCGTTCAGAGTCGGTGTATGGCTACACCTTC. It translates to CASSYRSESVYGYTF.

V and J are TRBV11-1 and TRBJ2-7; possibly TRBD1 for D (6 bases). The ends were cut back, 0 bases at V and 2 bases at J, with 14 bases in the middle. The germline gives CDR1 SGHAT, CDR2 FQDESV (reference sequence). The CDR3 runs to 16 residues. The CDR3 DNA reads as TGTGCCAGCAGCTTAGCGCGACAGGCGGCCACCTACGAGCAGTACTTC. It encodes CASSLARQAATYEQYF.

This chain links TRBV5-1 with TRBJ1-1, with 7 nucleotides matching TRBD1. Germline assignment: CDR1 SGHRS and CDR2 YFSETQ. J lost 3 bases, V lost 4 bases, and 6 bases had no gene match. The CDR3 has 14 residues. For the CDR3, the DNA is TGCGCCAGCAGCCCGACAGGGACTGACACTGAAGCTTTCTTT. As protein: CASSPTGTDTEAFF.